These 2 T cell receptor beta chains were all obtained from the same sample, sequenced in a study of siplizumab effects on memory and regulatory T cells (dated by TCRdb to the late 2010s). Libraries were made using the immunoSEQ multiplex PCR assay. In its TCRdb copy, this immuneACCESS table keeps in-frame sequences only and misses some clones. Where compared with another copy, unresolved V genes explain less than half of these, and the others have no known cause. The sample has about 26,000 clones on record, around 83% of them singletons. Around 23% of the sample belongs to the ten largest clones. Sequencing used memory CD4+ T cells sorted from blood. The cell subset or site tag for this specimen amounts to: unstimulated CD4+ memory T cells. The receptor source for this set is a human donor in good health.

V usage is TRBV11-1 and J usage is TRBJ2-2; 11 nucleotides match TRBD2. Germline trimming cut 5 bases from V and 6 bases from J; bases unmatched to any gene: 8. Germline CDR1 SGHAT, CDR2 FQDESV (reference sequence). The CDR3 totals 16 residues. CDR3 coding DNA: TGTGCCAGCAGCCCCACTAGCGGGAGTTTCTCCGGGGAGCTGTTTTTT. Its translation is CASSPTSGSFSGELFF.

The chain employs TRBV6-6 and TRBJ1-1; no clear D gene. Germline V gene data show CDR1 as MNHNY and CDR2 as SVGAGI (reference sequence). Trimming shortened V by 0 bases and J by 6 bases, and 8 bases separated the two germline ends. CDR3 length equals 13 residues. CDR3 sequence: CASSYSVIAEAFF. The CDR3 DNA follows: TGTGCCAGCAGTTACTCGGTGATCGCTGAAGCTTTCTTT.